Shown below are 7 T cell receptor beta chains from a single sample sequenced in a study of Ad26.COV2.S vaccination and SARS-CoV-2 variants. Treatment specified: some 19 received Ad26.COV2.S at low or high dose, single or two shots; 5 received placebo; per-sample allocation not given. Samples were taken on day 63 after the first vaccine or placebo injection. Libraries were prepared by immunoSEQ multiplex PCR; TCRdb keeps only in-frame clonotypes and omits some of them. The table shows about 470,000 clones, with 80% to 95% occurring only once. The sequenced sample was peripheral blood, obtained in a trial of Ad26.COV2.S vaccine versus placebo. The source is a person between 18 and 65 years old who received the Ad26.COV2.S COVID-19 vaccine or a placebo.

This chain connects TRBV10-3 to TRBJ2-6; TRBD2 matches at 7 bases. This CDR3 spans 16 amino acids. The germline CDR1 and CDR2 sequences are ENHRY and SYGVKD. J gave up 0 bases and V 4 bases, and 3 bases lay outside the gene matches. The CDR3, as DNA: TGTGCCATCAGTGGGAGGGAGGGCTCTGGGGCCAACGTCCTGACTTTC. Its translation: CAISGREGSGANVLTF.

J is TRBJ1-4 and V is TRBV9, with D unresolved. V was pared by 0 bases and J by 3 bases, with 12 bases between. Germline CDR1 reads SGDLS; CDR2 reads YYNGEE. This CDR3 comprises 16 residues. The DNA for the CDR3 is TGTGCCAGCAGCGTAGGGATCACAGCCTCTAATGAAAAACTGTTTTTT. Encoded protein: CASSVGITASNEKLFF.

The chain couples TRBV18 to TRBJ2-1; D is unresolved. The CDR3 is 12 amino acids. The V gene lost 5 bases and the J gene lost 4 bases, with 6 bases spanning the gap. CDR1 KGHSH and CDR2 LQKENI come from the germline V gene. The CDR3 loop reads CASSNGYNEQFF. CDR3 coding DNA: TGTGCCAGCTCAAACGGATACAATGAGCAGTTCTTC.

The chain joins TRBV28 to TRBJ1-2; a weak D match, TRBD1 (5 bases). Trimming shortened V by 1 base and J by 4 bases, and 13 bases separated the two germline ends. CDR1 and CDR2 (germline): MDHEN, SYDVKM. This CDR3 has 15 residues. CDR3 nucleotides: TGTGCCAGCAGTTTATCGCTCGAGGGGATCTATGGCTACACCTTC. It codes for CASSLSLEGIYGYTF.

The gene calls are TRBV19 and TRBJ2-5, with 11 bases lining up with TRBD2. V lost 8 bases, J lost 4 bases, and 9 bases stayed unmatched. This CDR3 is built from 15 residues. The germline V gene has CDR1 LNHDA and CDR2 SQIVND (reference sequence). The CDR3 here is CASSKGLAGGETQYF. CDR3 nucleotide sequence: TGTGCCAGTTCAAAAGGACTAGCGGGTGGAGAGACCCAGTACTTC.

The chain joins TRBV7-9 to TRBJ2-7; 11 bases agree with TRBD1. V trimming: 3 bases; J trimming: 7 bases; junction bases outside the gene matches: 2. There are 13 residues in the CDR3. The germline gives CDR1 SEHNR, CDR2 FQNEAQ (reference sequence). CDR3 sequence: CASSLDRGLEQYF. Written as DNA, the CDR3 is TGTGCCAGCAGCTTGGACAGGGGGCTGGAGCAGTACTTC.

On this clone itself: Other DNA sequences of this sample code for an identical CDR3. The chain employs TRBV7-9 and TRBJ2-1; no firm D call. Germline CDR1 reads SEHNR; CDR2 reads FQNEAQ (reference sequence). The CDR3 contains 12 residues. V was shortened by 1 base and J by 8 bases, with 6 bases between the two germline ends. As DNA, the CDR3 is TGTGCCAGCAGCTTAGGTAGAGATGAGCAGTTCTTC. It translates to CASSLGRDEQFF.